The next 25 T cell receptor beta chains were all read from a single sample in a study of shared clonotypes between healthy human individuals. TCRdb's copy holds only in-frame clones and misses some; the assay was immunoSEQ multiplex PCR. This sample has about 2 million clones, with approximately 94% found just once. Naive CD8 cells, CD45RO-negative and positively selected for CCR7, excluded terminally differentiated effector memory CD45RA+ cells. Material: naive CD8+ T cells sorted from blood. These receptors all come from a man in his late teens or twenties in good health.

The genes are TRBV5-1 and TRBJ2-7; D remains ambiguous. Trimming left V 0 bases short and J 2 bases short, with 12 bases between. Germline values: CDR1 SGHRS, CDR2 YFSETQ. The CDR3 covers 15 residues. The CDR3 region is CASSLVSSLTYEQYF. The DNA for the CDR3 is TGCGCCAGCAGCTTGGTTTCATCCTTAACCTACGAGCAGTACTTC.

The chain combines TRBV4-1 with TRBJ2-3, with a weak D call TRBD1 (6 bases). This CDR3 region has 14 residues. Germline lookup yields CDR1 MGHRA and CDR2 YSYEKL. Trimming left V 2 bases short and J 4 bases short, with 10 bases between. The CDR3 is CASSQTQGPDTQYF. The CDR3 DNA sequence: TGCGCCAGCAGCCAAACCCAGGGGCCAGATACGCAGTATTTT.

The CDR3 loop is CASSGSGGGPDTQYF. CDR3 sequence (DNA): TGCGCCAGCAGCGGAAGCGGGGGGGGCCCAGATACGCAGTATTTT. The chain joins TRBV4-3 to TRBJ2-3; 10 positions agree with TRBD2. In germline, CDR1 is LGHNA, CDR2 YSLEER. Trimming took 5 bases from V and 4 from J; bases not matched to a gene: 6. This CDR3 is built from 15 residues.

The chain has TRBV27 and TRBJ2-2; 16 nucleotides agree with TRBD2. Germline CDR1 MNHEY, CDR2 SMNVEV (reference sequence). V was clipped by 6 bases and J by 5 bases; unmatched bases: 15. The CDR3 is 20 residues long. In DNA form, the CDR3 reads TGTGCCAGCAGCACTCAGACGGGACTAGCGGGAGGGACAGAAACCGGGGAGCTGTTTTTT. This codes for CASSTQTGLAGGTETGELFF.

This rearrangement joins TRBV28 to TRBJ1-1; no clear D gene. The CDR3 extends over 15 amino acids. Germline V gene sequence: CDR1 MDHEN, CDR2 SYDVKM. Trimming took 3 bases from V and 1 from J, leaving 12 bases between them. The CDR3 protein is CASSFGSTGNTEAFF. In nucleotides, the CDR3 is TGTGCCAGCAGTTTCGGTTCTACCGGGAACACTGAAGCTTTCTTT.

This chain connects TRBV2 to TRBJ2-7, with 7 bases fitting TRBD2. From germline, CDR1 is SNHLY and CDR2 FYNNEI. The CDR3 is 15 amino acids. V shed 3 bases, J shed 1 base, and the junction held 6 bases outside the gene matches. The CDR3: CASSEWAGESYEQYF. In nucleotides, the CDR3 is TGTGCCAGCAGTGAGTGGGCGGGAGAGTCCTACGAGCAGTACTTC.

The chain recombines TRBV2 with TRBJ2-7; D unclear. Between the trimmed V and J ends, which lost 1 base and 2 bases, there was a span of 9 bases. The CDR3 length is 14 residues. CDR1 is SNHLY, CDR2 FYNNEI, per germline. The CDR3 loop reads CASSEGAGTYEQYF. The CDR3, as DNA: TGTGCCAGCAGTGAAGGGGCAGGTACCTACGAGCAGTACTTC.

This clone was seen a single time. The chain has TRBV4-3 and TRBJ2-5; 11 bases align to TRBD2. With 1 base clipped from V and 0 bases from J, the junction kept 4 bases outside the gene matches. Germline CDR1 and CDR2: LGHNA and YSLEER. The CDR3 consists of 17 residues. In DNA form, the CDR3 reads TGCGCCAGCAGCCAAGTAGAGGGACTAGCGGACCAAGAGACCCAGTACTTC. Amino acid sequence: CASSQVEGLADQETQYF.

This clone has a single count. V usage is TRBV7-9 and J usage is TRBJ2-7, with D perhaps TRBD2 (6 bases). Trimming took 4 bases from V and 2 from J, leaving 12 bases between them. CDR1 is SEHNR and CDR2 is FQNEAQ in the germline V gene (reference sequence). The CDR3 runs 14 residues. The CDR3, as DNA: TGTGCCAGCAGCTCGGATAGCGGTCCCTACGAGCAGTACTTC. Amino acid sequence: CASSSDSGPYEQYF.

This chain connects TRBV5-1 to TRBJ2-7, with a possible D match to TRBD1 (6 bases). The germline V gene has CDR1 SGHRS and CDR2 YFSETQ. There are 13 residues in the CDR3. V dropped 4 bases and J dropped 3 bases, with 11 bases sitting between them. CDR3 nucleotide sequence: TGCGCCAGCAGCACAGGGTCGCACTACGAGCAGTACTTC. Translating it yields CASSTGSHYEQYF.

V gene TRBV5-6 combines with J gene TRBJ1-6; D is unclear. Trimming cost V 6 bases and J 9 bases, with 10 bases left between them. The CDR3 runs 12 residues. Germline V gene sequence: CDR1 SGHDT, CDR2 YYEEEE. The CDR3 coding sequence is TGTGCCAGCACACTCTTGGCTTCACCCCTCCACTTT. It encodes CASTLLASPLHF. The whole variable domain, filled in from reference TRBV5-6 and TRBJ1-6, reads DAGVTQSPTHLIKTRGQQVTLRCSPKSGHDTVSWYQQALGQGPQFIFQYYEEEERQRGNFPDRFSGHQFPNYSSELNVNALLLGDSALYLCASTLLASPLHFGNGTRLTVT.

The CDR3 here is CASSLRAGGNYGYTF. The DNA of the CDR3 is TGTGCCAGCAGCTTAAGGGCTGGGGGCAACTATGGCTACACCTTC. The chain has TRBV13 and TRBJ1-2; tentatively, D is TRBD1 (6 bases). The V end lost 2 bases, the J end lost 2 bases, and 12 bases lay between the germline ends. This CDR3 region has 15 residues. Germline CDR1 PRHDT, CDR2 FYEKMQ (reference sequence).

This chain joins TRBV7-6 and TRBJ1-1; possibly TRBD1 for D (5 bases). Germline V gene lookup returns CDR1 SGHVS and CDR2 FNYEAQ. The V gene lost 5 bases and the J gene lost 1 base, with 11 bases spanning the gap. The CDR3 totals 14 residues. The CDR3 DNA is TGTGCCAGCAGCCAAGGGACGGGGAACACTGAAGCTTTCTTT. Protein product: CASSQGTGNTEAFF.

This clone occurred a few times. The sample contains more than one DNA sequence encoding this CDR3. The gene calls are TRBV7-9 and TRBJ1-1; no firm D call. CDR1 is SEHNR and CDR2 is FQNEAQ in the germline V gene (reference sequence). The CDR3 has 13 residues. Trimming took off 1 base at V and 1 base at J, with 4 bases between the two ends. CDR3: CASSLVGNTEAFF. The DNA of the CDR3 is TGTGCCAGCAGCTTAGTGGGGAACACTGAAGCTTTCTTT. The complete variable domain, with remaining parts taken from reference TRBV7-9 and TRBJ1-1, reads DTGVSQNPRHKITKRGQNVTFRCDPISEHNRLYWYRQTLGQGPEFLTYFQNEAQLEKSRLLSDRFSAERPKGSFSTLEIQRTEQGDSAMYLCASSLVGNTEAFFGQGTRLTVV.

On this clone: At the DNA level, this CDR3 is encoded by other sequences in the same sample as well. The chain carries TRBV7-9 and TRBJ1-2; D remains unclear. V dropped 1 base and J dropped 1 base, with 7 bases sitting between them. The germline V gene encodes CDR1 SEHNR and CDR2 FQNEAQ (reference sequence). CDR3 length: 14 amino acids. The CDR3 DNA sequence: TGTGCCAGCAGCTTAGATGCTGTTAACTATGGCTACACCTTC. This sequence encodes CASSLDAVNYGYTF.

The chain recombines TRBV28 with TRBJ2-7; 7 bases agree with TRBD1. CDR3 length equals 16 residues. Losses at the gene ends were 4 bases for V and 4 bases for J; bases not matched to a gene: 13. The germline V gene has CDR1 MDHEN and CDR2 SYDVKM. CDR3 residues: CASSSPARGPEYEQYF. The CDR3, as DNA: TGTGCCAGCAGTTCCCCCGCAAGGGGGCCCGAGTACGAGCAGTACTTC.

The gene calls are TRBV27 and TRBJ1-1; D uncertain. V was clipped by 6 bases and J by 6 bases, with 14 bases between them. The CDR3 consists of 13 residues. CDR1 is MNHEY, CDR2 SMNVEV, per germline (reference sequence). The CDR3 DNA reads TGTGCCAGCAGCTCAAGTACCGGGTCTGAAGCTTTCTTT. This codes for CASSSSTGSEAFF.

V gene TRBV6-5 combines with J gene TRBJ1-4; 8 bases fit TRBD1. The CDR3 is 14 amino acids. Trimming cost V 2 bases and J 7 bases; bases outside gene matches: 3. Germline assignment: CDR1 MNHEY and CDR2 SVGAGI. DNA for the CDR3: TGTGCCAGCAGTTACGCAGGGGGCATTGAAAAACTGTTTTTT. Amino acids: CASSYAGGIEKLFF.

Comments on this clone: Within the sample, other DNA sequences also encode this same CDR3. This chain's CDR3 is CASSYATGGNYGYTF. CDR3 in DNA: TGTGCCAGCAGTTACGCCACGGGCGGCAACTATGGCTACACCTTC. The rearrangement joins TRBV6-5 to TRBJ1-2; no definite D call. The CDR3 is made up of 15 amino acids. V was shortened by 2 bases and J by 2 bases, with 12 bases between the two germline ends. Germline loops: CDR1 MNHEY, CDR2 SVGAGI.

This chain connects TRBV4-1 to TRBJ2-3; no definite D call. The CDR3 extends over 17 amino acids. With 0 bases removed from V and 3 bases from J, the gap between germline ends came to 16 bases. Germline V gives CDR1 MGHRA, CDR2 YSYEKL. The CDR3 DNA follows: TGCGCCAGCAGCCAAGATCGATACGACCCCCTTACAGATACGCAGTATTTT. Its protein product is CASSQDRYDPLTDTQYF.

Only a few counts were recorded for this clone. In the same sample, other DNA sequences code for this CDR3. This chain uses TRBV27 with TRBJ1-6; no definite D call. The V end lost 2 bases, the J end lost 7 bases, and 6 bases lay between the germline ends. CDR1 is MNHEY and CDR2 is SMNVEV in the germline V gene (reference sequence). This CDR3 region has 13 residues. CDR3 region: CASSLSVNSPLHF. The DNA for the CDR3 is TGTGCCAGCAGTTTAAGTGTAAATTCACCCCTCCACTTT.

The chain couples TRBV19 to TRBJ1-1, with D possibly matching TRBD1 (6 bases). Germline loops: CDR1 LNHDA, CDR2 SQIVND (reference sequence). V lost 5 bases, J lost 7 bases, and 20 bases lay in between. The CDR3 loop spans 15 amino acids. The CDR3 nucleotides read TGTGCCAGTAGTGACAACCTCCGGGACAAACATGAAGCTTTCTTT. Its protein product is CASSDNLRDKHEAFF.

As for this clone: This CDR3 is also generated by other DNA sequences in the sample. V usage is TRBV6-1 and J usage is TRBJ1-2; D possibly corresponds to TRBD1 (5 bases). The ends were cut back, 3 bases at V and 3 bases at J, with 8 bases in the middle. Germline CDR1 and CDR2: MNHNS and SASEGT. This CDR3 comprises 13 residues. CDR3 nucleotides: TGTGCCAGCAGTGATGGGACGGACTATGGCTACACCTTC. Translated: CASSDGTDYGYTF.

The chain carries TRBV27 and TRBJ2-7; 7 nucleotides line up with TRBD1. The CDR3 totals 17 residues. The V gene's germline CDR1 is MNHEY and CDR2 SMNVEV (reference sequence). The trim removed 6 bases at V and 2 bases at J, leaving 16 bases unmatched. CDR3 sequence reads: CASSQITVTGKTYEQYF. CDR3 sequence (DNA): TGTGCCAGCAGCCAAATAACCGTGACAGGGAAAACCTACGAGCAGTACTTC.

The chain employs TRBV5-4 and TRBJ2-7; 8 bases map to TRBD2. The CDR3 is made up of 15 amino acids. The junction had 8 bases not matched to a gene; V was cut back by 0 bases and J by 6 bases. CDR1 is SGHNT and CDR2 is YYREEE in the germline V gene (reference sequence). CDR3 residues: CASSLGSGGALEQYF. The CDR3 nucleotides read TGTGCCAGCAGCTTGGGAAGCGGGGGTGCCCTCGAGCAGTACTTC. Filled out from reference TRBV5-4 and TRBJ2-7, the complete variable domain reads ETGVTQSPTHLIKTRGQQVTLRCSSQSGHNTVSWYQQALGQGPQFIFQYYREEENGRGNFPPRFSGLQFPNYSSELNVNALELDDSALYLCASSLGSGGALEQYFGPGTRLTVT.